This TCR beta chain was identified during a study of pediatric ulcerative colitis. With respect to this clone: Its antigen remains unknown.

Rectal tissue came from one to two pinch biopsies taken at colonoscopy. Controls had normal endoscopy and no IBD diagnosis within a year. Findings and limits, study-wide: Repertoires came from total lymphocyte DNA, not specific subsets.

Samples were sequenced at Survey level, maximum 500,000 reads. Sequenced by immunoSEQ multiplex PCR; TCRdb stores in-frame clones only, minus some. The data show 15,000 to 20,000 clones, with 80% seen just once and approximately 8% held by the top ten. Sequencing was done on a sample of gut tissue. The TCR sequence derives from a boy aged 10-17 years who was a control in a study of pediatric ulcerative colitis.

CDR3 amino acids: CASSVHGATGEKLFF. DNA of the CDR3: TGTGCCAGCAGCGTACATGGGGCCACGGGTGAAAAACTGTTTTTT. The V gene is TRBV9, the J gene TRBJ1-4, with D perhaps TRBD1 (5 bases). Trimming took 1 base from V and 7 from J, leaving 14 bases between them. Germline V gene sequence: CDR1 SGDLS, CDR2 YYNGEE. CDR3 length equals 15 residues.